Sequencing of this T cell receptor beta chain was carried out in a study of human T cells and chemical hapten exposure. Overall study context: Read at 6 days, the patch tests placed 0.01% DPC on the upper back. Regarding the study as a whole: More PT1 expanded TCRs went with higher patch test scores.

The CDR3 sequence is 15 residues long. Germline trimming cut 0 bases from V and 8 bases from J; bases unmatched to any gene: 4. CDR1 is LGHNA, CDR2 YNFKEQ, per germline. Library construction involved attaching unique molecular identifiers to individual cDNA molecules, which allowed quantitative, reproducible TCR counting. MiXCR, run by TCRdb on the RACE reads, gives a single entry per CDR3 protein. The sample contains roughly 260,000 distinct CDR3 sequences, approximately 8.4% of which appear only once. Time point specified: pre-sensitization, week 0. The treatment denotes: therapeutic diphenylcyclopropenone sensitization with weekly scalp DPC. Each donor was an alopecia patient between 18 and 70 years of age who qualified for DPC. Details on this clonotype: What it recognizes is unknown.

Sequencing used whole blood, obtained in connection with sensitization to the hapten diphenylcyclopropenone (DPC). The source of this sequence is a woman in her forties with alopecia areata. Some clones in this sample may be carry-over from other donors' samples. The chain is built from TRBV4-2 and TRBJ2-1, with 10 bases identical to TRBD2. The CDR3 DNA sequence: TGTGCCAGCAGCCAAGATGGGGGACTAGCGTATGAGCAGTTCTTC. Its protein product is CASSQDGGLAYEQFF.